The 23 T cell receptor beta chains presented below share a single source sample, sequenced in a study of shared clonotypes between healthy human individuals. Using immunoSEQ multiplex PCR, the repertoire was profiled, and TCRdb retains in-frame clones only, with some absent. Among 2 million to 3 million clones, 90% to 95% were seen once, and the ten largest hold more than 0.35%. The sample consisted of naive CD4+ T cells from PBMCs. This sample's subset: CD45RA+ positively selected. These receptors came from a man between 18 and 29 years old in good health. Some clones in this sample may be carry-over from other donors' samples.

The chain carries TRBV29-1 and TRBJ1-1; 10 positions match TRBD1. J gave up 10 bases and V 7 bases, and 9 bases lay outside the gene matches. The CDR3 is 12 residues long. Per germline, CDR1 SQVTM and CDR2 ANQGSEA. CDR3 nucleotides: TGCAGCGCCTTGGGACAGGGGATTGGAGCTTTCTTT. This gives the protein CSALGQGIGAFF.

This sequence joins TRBV7-9 and TRBJ1-1, with D hard to call. V dropped 5 bases and J dropped 5 bases, with 12 bases sitting between them. The CDR3 runs 13 residues. Germline CDR1 and CDR2: SEHNR and FQNEAQ (reference sequence). The DNA of the CDR3 is TGTGCCAGCAGCGGGTTCGCGGAAACTGAAGCTTTCTTT. Its protein is CASSGFAETEAFF. Supplemented by reference TRBV7-9 and TRBJ1-1, the full variable domain reads DTGVSQNPRHKITKRGQNVTFRCDPISEHNRLYWYRQTLGQGPEFLTYFQNEAQLEKSRLLSDRFSAERPKGSFSTLEIQRTEQGDSAMYLCASSGFAETEAFFGQGTRLTVV.

The CDR3 loop reads CASRRQGGGETQYF. In nucleotides, the CDR3 is TGTGCCAGCAGACGCCAGGGTGGAGGAGAGACCCAGTACTTC. The chain has TRBV27 and TRBJ2-5, with D perhaps being TRBD1 or TRBD2 (5 bases each). The germline V gene encodes CDR1 MNHEY and CDR2 SMNVEV (reference sequence). V was pared by 6 bases and J by 4 bases, with 15 bases between. The CDR3 is 14 residues long.

A few counts support this clone. The chain has TRBV2 and TRBJ1-4; D is ambiguous. Trimming pared 2 bases from V and 8 bases from J, leaving 6 bases between. Germline assignment: CDR1 SNHLY and CDR2 FYNNEI. This CDR3 contains 12 residues. CDR3: CASSETPEKLFF. CDR3 bases: TGTGCCAGCAGTGAAACACCCGAAAAACTGTTTTTT.

For this clone: This same CDR3 is encoded by further DNA sequences in the sample. This rearrangement joins TRBV29-1 to TRBJ2-7, with 11 nucleotides matching TRBD2. This CDR3 region has 14 residues. Per germline, CDR1 SQVTM and CDR2 ANQGSEA. V lost 6 bases and J lost 1; bases outside the gene matches: 5. This CDR3 reads CSVRTSGSSYEQYF. The DNA of the CDR3 is TGCAGCGTCCGAACTAGCGGGAGTTCCTACGAGCAGTACTTC.

With regard to this clone: The same CDR3 can be traced to other DNA sequences in this sample. V usage is TRBV7-2 and J usage is TRBJ2-1; TRBD2 aligns across 11 bases. CDR3 size: 15 residues. Germline CDR1 and CDR2: SGHTA and FQGNSA. V trimming: 5 bases; J trimming: 4 bases; junction bases outside the gene matches: 4. In DNA, the CDR3 is TGTGCCAGCAGCCCCGGACTAGCGGGTTACAATGAGCAGTTCTTC. Translation gives CASSPGLAGYNEQFF.

V is TRBV5-1 and J is TRBJ2-2, with 8 positions matching TRBD2. The CDR3 runs 15 residues. The V gene's germline CDR1 is SGHRS and CDR2 YFSETQ. With V trimmed by 4 bases and J by 7 bases, 9 bases remained unmatched. CDR3 sequence: CASSRVAGYGGELFF. CDR3 sequence (DNA): TGCGCCAGCAGCAGGGTAGCGGGATATGGCGGGGAGCTGTTTTTT.

The chain has TRBV30 and TRBJ2-2; D unresolved. The CDR3 has 13 residues. CDR1 is GTSNPN, CDR2 SVGIG, per germline (reference sequence). Trimming pared 2 bases from V and 1 base from J, leaving 5 bases between. The CDR3 loop is CAWSTKNTGELFF. DNA of the CDR3: TGTGCCTGGAGTACGAAGAACACCGGGGAGCTGTTTTTT.

V and J are TRBV6-1 and TRBJ2-7; D is unclear. Trimming pared 3 bases from V and 3 bases from J, leaving 12 bases between. CDR3 length equals 14 residues. The germline V gene has CDR1 MNHNS and CDR2 SASEGT. As DNA, the CDR3 is TGTGCCAGCAGTGATAATCGGGCGTACTACGAGCAGTACTTC. Encoded protein: CASSDNRAYYEQYF.

J is TRBJ2-7 and V is TRBV5-1, with D maybe TRBD2 (6 bases). Germline V lookup: CDR1 SGHRS, CDR2 YFSETQ. V shed 3 bases and J shed 2 bases, with 9 bases lying between them. The CDR3 length is 13 residues. The CDR3 coding sequence is TGCGCCAGCAGCTCAAGACTAGCCTACGAGCAGTACTTC. This translates into CASSSRLAYEQYF.

This clone was recorded once. This chain uses TRBV13 with TRBJ1-4, with a possible D match to TRBD1 (5 bases). V lost 4 bases and J 8 bases, leaving 17 bases between the germline ends. The CDR3 runs 15 residues. Germline CDR1 and CDR2: PRHDT and FYEKMQ (reference sequence). The CDR3 coding sequence is TGTGCCAGCAGCTCCAAGAGGCAGGGCGGGGAAAAACTGTTTTTT. Its protein product is CASSSKRQGGEKLFF.

V and J are TRBV6-5 and TRBJ1-1, with 8 bases identical to TRBD1. With V trimmed by 6 bases and J by 7 bases, 7 bases remained unmatched. In germline, CDR1 is MNHEY, CDR2 SVGAGI. The CDR3 runs to 13 residues. This CDR3 reads CASRPTGGNEAFF. CDR3 bases: TGTGCCAGCAGACCAACAGGGGGGAATGAAGCTTTCTTT.

V usage is TRBV5-1 and J usage is TRBJ2-1; D possibly corresponds to TRBD1 (5 bases). The CDR3 is 13 residues long. In germline, CDR1 is SGHRS, CDR2 YFSETQ. V was clipped by 4 bases and J by 6 bases, with 11 bases between them. Written as DNA, the CDR3 is TGCGCCAGCAGCCGTACCCAGGGCAATGAGCAGTTCTTC. It yields the protein CASSRTQGNEQFF.

The V call is TRBV27, the J call TRBJ2-3; D possibly corresponds to TRBD2 (6 bases). This CDR3 comprises 13 residues. V was trimmed by 6 bases and J by 7 bases, leaving 14 bases between them. Germline CDR1 is MNHEY and CDR2 is SMNVEV (reference sequence). In nucleotides, the CDR3 is TGTGCCAGCAGGCTCGCTAGCGCCTATACGCAGTATTTT. It specifies CASRLASAYTQYF.

The chain recombines TRBV7-3 with TRBJ1-1, with 7 bases fitting TRBD1. The CDR3 is made up of 13 amino acids. The germline V gene encodes CDR1 SGHTA and CDR2 FQGTGA. V dropped 4 bases and J dropped 4; count of bases not matched to a gene: 3. As DNA, the CDR3 is TGTGCCAGCAGCTCCAACAGGGGCACTGAAGCTTTCTTT. Its protein product is CASSSNRGTEAFF.

J is TRBJ2-7 and V is TRBV6-5; maybe TRBD1 (5 bases). Trimming cost V 2 bases and J 9 bases, with 14 bases left between them. Germline loops: CDR1 MNHEY, CDR2 SVGAGI. The CDR3 runs 13 residues. The CDR3 sequence: CASSYRQGRGQYF. The CDR3 nucleotides are TGTGCCAGCAGTTACAGGCAGGGCCGTGGGCAGTACTTC.

On this clone: Other DNA sequences in the same sample also yield this CDR3. The rearrangement uses TRBV5-1 and TRBJ2-3; 15 bases line up with TRBD2. With 4 bases clipped from V and 6 bases from J, the junction kept 6 bases outside the gene matches. Germline V lookup: CDR1 SGHRS, CDR2 YFSETQ. CDR3 size: 16 residues. The CDR3 loop reads CASSGGLAGGMDTQYF. The CDR3 bases are TGCGCCAGCAGCGGGGGACTAGCGGGAGGTATGGATACGCAGTATTTT.

CDR3 nucleotide sequence: TGTGCCATCAGTGAGTCTCGATCTCAAGGGGCCGGGACAAGAACCTACGAGCAGTACTTC. Residues: CAISESRSQGAGTRTYEQYF. The gene calls are TRBV10-3 and TRBJ2-7, with D perhaps matching TRBD1 (6 bases). Looked up from germline, CDR1 is ENHRY and CDR2 is SYGVKD. This CDR3 contains 20 residues. Between the trimmed V and J ends, which lost 0 bases and 2 bases, there was a span of 26 bases.

This chain links TRBV11-2 with TRBJ2-3; D might be TRBD1 or TRBD2, each matching 6 bases. There are 16 residues in the CDR3. Trimming removed 3 bases from V and 3 bases from J, with 16 bases in between. Germline CDR1 is SGHAT and CDR2 is FQNNGV. The CDR3 DNA is TGTGCCAGCAGCTTCAGAGTTGGGGGGCGGACAGATACGCAGTATTTT. As protein: CASSFRVGGRTDTQYF.

The chain recombines TRBV6-1 with TRBJ2-7; D may correspond to TRBD1 or TRBD2 (5 bases each). This CDR3 contains 15 residues. V shed 0 bases and J shed 7 bases, with 16 bases lying between them. CDR1 is MNHNS, CDR2 SASEGT, per germline. The CDR3 DNA reads TGTGCCAGCAGTGAAGCGGGGGACCCCGGGGAGGAGCAGTACTTC. Translating it yields CASSEAGDPGEEQYF.

The rearrangement links TRBV28 to TRBJ1-4; 9 nucleotides line up with TRBD1. The CDR3 is made up of 16 amino acids. The germline gives CDR1 MDHEN, CDR2 SYDVKM. Trimming removed 6 bases from V and 8 bases from J; junction bases left unmatched: 13. The CDR3 protein is CASSPGTGTRREKLFF. CDR3 DNA: TGTGCCAGCAGCCCCGGGACAGGGACCCGTCGAGAAAAACTGTTTTTT.

This sequence joins TRBV11-2 and TRBJ2-3, with TRBD2 identical over 9 bases. Germline lookup yields CDR1 SGHAT and CDR2 FQNNGV. The CDR3 is 15 amino acids. Losses at the gene ends were 5 bases for V and 4 bases for J; bases not matched to a gene: 7. DNA of the CDR3: TGTGCCAGCAGCCCAACTAGCGGGTATGCAGATACGCAGTATTTT. Translating gives CASSPTSGYADTQYF.

The chain couples TRBV6-1 to TRBJ1-2; possible D gene TRBD1, 5 bases. The length of the CDR3 is 13 residues. V was pared by 9 bases and J by 7 bases, with 18 bases between. Looked up from germline, CDR1 is MNHNS and CDR2 is SASEGT. The CDR3 loop is CASRTSPWGGYTF. CDR3 coding DNA: TGTGCCAGTAGGACATCTCCTTGGGGTGGCTACACCTTC.